The 29 T cell receptor beta chains presented below share a single source sample, sequenced in a study of monozygotic twins with inflammatory bowel disease (dated by TCRdb to the late 2010s). Receptors were amplified or captured by 5' RACE. These reads were obtained on an Illumina HiSeq 2500. Each entry corresponds to one CDR3 protein sequence from reads that TCRdb reprocessed, and DNA is not given. This sample's table has entries for a few hundred thousand distinct CDR3 sequences. The ten top clones hold around 2.3% of the sample. Material: blood. The receptors originated from a human donor with ulcerative colitis or Crohn's disease, or a healthy co-twin of an affected twin (not recorded which).

This rearrangement joins TRBV12-3 or TRBV12-4 to TRBJ1-1; TCRdb's assignment of TRBD1 cannot be checked, as there is no DNA. The CDR3 extends over 14 amino acids. CDR3 loop: CASSLGGAVTEAFF.

The rearrangement links TRBV18 to TRBJ1-1. This CDR3 is 13 amino acids long. From germline, CDR1 is KGHSH and CDR2 LQKENI. The CDR3 region is CASSRQLNTEAFF.

The rearrangement links TRBV7-9 to TRBJ2-2; the TRBD1 assignment by TCRdb is unverifiable without DNA. Per the germline V gene, CDR1 is SEHNR and CDR2 is FQNEAQ (reference sequence). This CDR3 spans 16 amino acids. The CDR3 sequence: CASSLTAGYGTGELFF.

The rearrangement links TRBV3-1 to TRBJ2-1. This CDR3 is built from 13 residues. Germline CDR1 and CDR2: LGHDT and YNNKEL (reference sequence). This chain's CDR3 is CASSQDGKNEQFF.

The rearrangement joins TRBV5-1 to TRBJ2-1; without DNA, the TCRdb call of TRBD2 cannot be checked. The CDR3 spans 15 residues. Germline V lookup: CDR1 SGHRS, CDR2 YFSETQ. The CDR3 protein is CASRPGLASHNEQFF.

The V and J genes are TRBV18 and TRBJ2-7; TCRdb's D call of TRBD1 is untestable without DNA. Germline values: CDR1 KGHSH, CDR2 LQKENI. The CDR3 is made up of 14 amino acids. This CDR3 reads CASSGDGSSYEQYF.

CDR3 sequence: CASSALDQPQHF. The genes are TRBV12-3 or TRBV12-4 and TRBJ1-5. This CDR3 is 12 amino acids long.

The chain has TRBV4-3 and TRBJ2-1; TCRdb's D call, TRBD2, is unchecked because there is no DNA. CDR3 length: 17 amino acids. CDR1 is LGHNA and CDR2 is YSLEER in the germline V gene. The CDR3 protein is CASSQGGLAENYNEQFF.

The chain uses TRBV28 and TRBJ2-1; TCRdb selects TRBD2, and the lack of DNA leaves this call unchecked. The CDR3 sequence is 15 residues long. Per the germline V gene, CDR1 is MDHEN and CDR2 is SYDVKM. The chain's CDR3 is CASSSSGSGVNEQFF.

The chain couples TRBV20-1 to TRBJ2-1; TCRdb reports TRBD1, a call that lacks DNA to check it against. The germline CDR1 and CDR2 sequences are DFQATT and SNEGSKA (reference sequence). There are 14 residues in the CDR3. Here the CDR3 reads CSARGTGGINEQFF.

The chain has TRBV7-2 and TRBJ2-1; there is no DNA to check the TCRdb D call of TRBD2. The CDR3 totals 14 residues. In germline, CDR1 is SGHTA, CDR2 FQGNSA. The CDR3 reads CASSLEGGLARRFF.

The V call is TRBV10-3, the J call TRBJ2-7; TCRdb reports TRBD2, a call that lacks DNA to check it against. This CDR3 is 13 amino acids long. Germline-derived CDR1 and CDR2 are ENHRY and SYGVKD. The CDR3: CATHGGTGYEQYF.

This rearrangement joins TRBV12-3 or TRBV12-4 to TRBJ2-5; the TCRdb call, TRBD1, lacks DNA for checking. The length of the CDR3 is 13 residues. The CDR3 sequence is CASSLQGPETQYF.

J is TRBJ2-3 and V is TRBV7-6; TCRdb outputs TRBD2, but without DNA this stays unchecked. The CDR3 has 14 amino acids. From germline, CDR1 is SGHVS and CDR2 FNYEAQ. The chain's CDR3 is CASSSDGSQDTQYF.

This chain uses TRBV28 with TRBJ1-2. Germline assignment: CDR1 MDHEN and CDR2 SYDVKM. The CDR3 contains 16 residues. The CDR3 here is CASRGSTILNGYGYTF.

The CDR3 reads CASSPGQGRTPLHF. The chain is built from TRBV4-3 and TRBJ1-6; the TCRdb call, TRBD1, lacks DNA for checking. The germline gives CDR1 LGHNA, CDR2 YSLEER. The CDR3 runs to 14 residues.

This chain links TRBV5-1 with TRBJ2-5. The CDR3 sequence is 14 residues long. Germline V gene lookup returns CDR1 SGHRS and CDR2 YFSETQ. Here the CDR3 reads CASSLDAGRETQYF. The variable domain in full, with the rest retrieved from reference TRBV5-1 and TRBJ2-5, is KAGVTQTPRYLIKTRGQQVTLSCSPISGHRSVSWYQQTPGQGLQFLFEYFSETQRNKGNFPGRFSGRQFSNSRSEMNVSTLELGDSALYLCASSLDAGRETQYFGPGTRLLVL.

The chain couples TRBV12-3 or TRBV12-4 to TRBJ2-1; TCRdb designates TRBD1, a call that cannot be tested without DNA. The CDR3 has 14 amino acids. The CDR3 loop reads CASAGTGEIREQFF.

This chain links TRBV12-3 or TRBV12-4 with TRBJ2-1. The CDR3 is made up of 13 amino acids. CDR3 amino acids: CASRDFTYNEQFF.

The CDR3 protein is CSLTRGGLAGGNEQYF. The V gene is TRBV20-1, the J gene TRBJ2-7; with no DNA, the TCRdb D assignment of TRBD2 cannot be verified. The length of the CDR3 is 16 residues. CDR1 is DFQATT and CDR2 is SNEGSKA in the germline V gene (reference sequence).

The rearrangement uses TRBV7-8 and TRBJ2-3; without DNA, the TCRdb call of TRBD1 cannot be checked. The germline gives CDR1 SGHVS, CDR2 FQNEAQ. This CDR3 contains 15 residues. This CDR3 is CASSQIGGAGDTQYF.

This rearrangement joins TRBV5-1 to TRBJ2-1; checking the TCRdb D call of TRBD2 is not possible without DNA. The germline gives CDR1 SGHRS, CDR2 YFSETQ. The length of the CDR3 is 16 residues. CDR3 amino acids: CASSLGTSGPYNEQFF.

V and J are TRBV12-3 or TRBV12-4 and TRBJ2-2; as DNA is missing, the TRBD2 call by TCRdb cannot be tested. This CDR3 is built from 14 residues. CDR3 protein: CASYGGLNTGELFF.

V is TRBV25-1 and J is TRBJ2-2; with no DNA, the TCRdb D assignment of TRBD2 cannot be verified. Germline CDR1 and CDR2: MGHDK and SYGVNS. The CDR3 spans 15 residues. Here the CDR3 reads CASSGTTVNTGELFF.

The chain joins TRBV9 to TRBJ1-2; without DNA, the TCRdb call of TRBD1 cannot be checked. Germline V CDR1 and CDR2: SGDLS, YYNGEE. The CDR3 totals 15 residues. The CDR3 here is CASSVGRGANYGYTF.

The chain recombines TRBV7-9 with TRBJ1-2. There are 13 residues in the CDR3. Germline CDR1 SEHNR, CDR2 FQNEAQ (reference sequence). CDR3 in amino acids: CASSLDKLSGYTF. The full variable domain, in which reference TRBV7-9 and TRBJ1-2 provide the parts outside the CDR3, is DTGVSQNPRHKITKRGQNVTFRCDPISEHNRLYWYRQTLGQGPEFLTYFQNEAQLEKSRLLSDRFSAERPKGSFSTLEIQRTEQGDSAMYLCASSLDKLSGYTFGSGTRLTVV.

V gene TRBV4-1 combines with J gene TRBJ2-7; the TCRdb call, TRBD2, lacks DNA for checking. CDR1 MGHRA and CDR2 YSYEKL come from the germline V gene. The CDR3 length is 15 residues. This CDR3 reads CASSQGSGSPYEQYF.

The chain combines TRBV19 with TRBJ2-2; absent DNA, TCRdb's TRBD1 call cannot be checked. Germline CDR1 and CDR2: LNHDA and SQIVND (reference sequence). This CDR3 region has 15 residues. The CDR3 sequence is CASSHYPDSTGELFF.

The rearrangement links TRBV3-1 to TRBJ2-1. CDR1 is LGHDT, CDR2 YNNKEL, per germline (reference sequence). The CDR3 has 13 residues. The chain's CDR3 is CASSSKTYNEQFF.